This TCR beta chain was sequenced in a study of T cells in Graves' hyperthyroidism and ophthalmopathy (dated by TCRdb to the late 2010s). A note on the overall study: Peripheral blood was sampled at the time of initial diagnosis, prior to any treatment. After sampling, hyperthyroidism patients received methimazole starting at 30 mg daily, and ophthalmopathy patients received high-dose intravenous methylprednisolone. To identify TCR V-J signatures that set the groups apart, the researchers used a discovery cohort of 100 or so patients, made up of approximately 43 with Graves' ophthalmopathy and some 55 with stable Graves' hyperthyroidism. The paper reports TCR Vbeta CDR3 sequencing of 135 peripheral blood samples: around 45 ophthalmopathy, about 75 hyperthyroidism and 17 progressor patients. Thyroid tissue and blood T-cell repertoires from six Graves' hyperthyroidism patients were also compared in the study. The 100 discovery patients were divided at random into training and test sets in a 7:3 ratio. Whether ophthalmopathy could be predicted prospectively was tested in an independent validation cohort made up of roughly 19 hyperthyroidism patients plus 17 patients who later progressed to ophthalmopathy.

The germline ends are 13 bases apart after V is trimmed by 4 bases and J by 1 base. The CDR3 spans 15 residues, from the cysteine through the phenylalanine. The DNA shown is the 45-base CDR3, in frame from base 1. Looking up the germline V gene yields CDR1 SGHVS and CDR2 FNYEAQ. TCR beta CDR3 regions were amplified from RNA transcripts. The TCR CDR3 was subjected to a first round of RT-PCR using the HTBI primer set and the Qiagen OneStep RT-PCR kit. A second multiplex PCR round built the libraries, followed by size selection and purification. Libraries were sequenced paired-end with 100 bp reads on an Illumina HiSeq2000. Per the original workflow: Raw data were processed with SOAPnuke, discarding reads with adapters, uncalled bases, mean Phred below 15, or no exact constant-primer or identifier match. High-quality paired reads were merged using COPE v1.2.5, and each unique nucleotide sequence was defined as a clonotype. MiTCR v1.1 was used to align clonotypes to the IMGT TRBV, TRBD and TRBJ reference segments. Only V-J combinations with frequency above 0.0001, covering roughly 99% of repertoires, were analysed. The TCS score was defined as the ratio of F50 (clonal expansion) to E x V (chaos), calculated using BLOSUM62-based TCRdist between CDR3 peptides within each V-J. Welch's t-statistics and random forest reduced 450 to 600 V-J features to 10 to 15, which were used in a naive Bayes classifier (R e1071). TCRdb cleaned the public reads at Q25 with fastp, built clones with MiXCR and kept in-frame beta chains. Merged by CDR3 protein, the rows form single entries marked with the most common genes and DNA. TCRdb, rather than the study authors, made the V and J calls. The sample table lists 600,000 to 750,000 distinct CDR3 sequences, around 16% of them with a count of one. The top ten clonotypes cover about 16% of the sample.

Stable Graves' hyperthyroidism was defined as the absence of progression to ophthalmopathy over 18 months of follow-up. Hyperthyroidism patients were aged 18 to 65 years and newly diagnosed, with disease duration of less than 2 months. Any patient with an uncontrolled infection, another autoimmune disease, pregnancy or lactation was excluded. Clinical symptoms, serum thyroxine and TRAb, thyroid ultrasound, and orbital computed tomography formed the basis for the diagnoses. PBMCs were separated from roughly 10 ml of fresh peripheral blood using Ficoll-Paque density gradient centrifugation. Total RNA was extracted with Trizol reagent, and quality was checked on an Agilent 2100 Bioanalyzer. Study-wide conclusions, independent of this receptor: Most expanded thyroid clonotypes (frequency above 0.001) were also detected in blood, suggesting blood repertoires may reflect thyroid immune responses. In validation, the model predicted progression to ophthalmopathy a median of about 6.5 months before onset, with about 71% sensitivity and about 75% specificity. Sample size was not statistically predetermined, and blinding of investigators to group allocation was not performed. In cross-validation, a model built on a 13 V-J signature told ophthalmopathy apart from stable hyperthyroidism with just under 90% sensitivity and approximately 81% specificity, and in testing the same model reached 80%/75%.

Comments on this clonotype: Its antigen remains undetermined. No clone much larger than this one lies a single base away; base qualities are absent.

This TCR came from a man aged 50-60 years with Graves' hyperthyroidism. The specimen was blood. The chain was built from TRBV7-6 and TRBJ1-1; the D gene is not confidently resolved. The CDR3 amino acid sequence is: CASSSAPDRNTEAFF. The DNA sequence is TGTGCCAGCAGCTCCGCTCCGGACCGGAACACTGAAGCTTTCTTT.